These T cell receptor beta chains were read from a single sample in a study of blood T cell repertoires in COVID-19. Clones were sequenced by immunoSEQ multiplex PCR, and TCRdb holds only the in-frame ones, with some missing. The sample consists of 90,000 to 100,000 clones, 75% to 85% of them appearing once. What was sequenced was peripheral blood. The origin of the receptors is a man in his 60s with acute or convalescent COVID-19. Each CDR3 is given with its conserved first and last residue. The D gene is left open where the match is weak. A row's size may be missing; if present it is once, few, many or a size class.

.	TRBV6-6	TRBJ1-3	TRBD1	TGTGCCAGCAGTTACTCCGGGACAGGGTCTGGAAACACCATATATTTT	CASSYSGTGSGNTIYF
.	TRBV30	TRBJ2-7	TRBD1	TGTGCCTGGAGTGACGCCGGACAGGCACTGTACGAGCAGTACTTC	CAWSDAGQALYEQYF
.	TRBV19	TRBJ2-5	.	TGTGCCAGTAGTGTCGACACCCTGGCGACCCAGTACTTC	CASSVDTLATQYF
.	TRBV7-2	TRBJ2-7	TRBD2	TGTGCCAGCAGACAAGCGGGGGGCCCGGGCGAGCAGTACTTC	CASRQAGGPGEQYF
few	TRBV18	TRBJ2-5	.	TGTGCCAGCTCACCACCGTCCGCGGGGGCGAGTGGGGCCCAGTACTTC	CASSPPSAGASGAQYF
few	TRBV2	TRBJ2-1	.	TGTGCCAGCACCATCCCGGGCGGGTGGAATGAGCAGTTCTTC	CASTIPGGWNEQFF
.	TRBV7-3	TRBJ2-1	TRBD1	TGTGCCAGCAGCTCCGGGACAGGGACCGATGAGCAGTTCTTC	CASSSGTGTDEQFF
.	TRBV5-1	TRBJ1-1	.	TGCGCCAGCAGCTTGGCATCTATGAACACTGAAGCTTTCTTT	CASSLASMNTEAFF
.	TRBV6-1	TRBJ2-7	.	TGTGCCAGCAGTGAATGGCCAGGGGACTCCTACGAGCAGTACTTC	CASSEWPGDSYEQYF
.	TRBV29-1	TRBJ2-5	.	TGCAGCGTTGTCATATCGCGAGGAACCCAGTACTTC	CSVVISRGTQYF
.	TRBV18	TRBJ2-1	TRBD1	TGTGCCAGCTTAATTGACAGGGGAAGAGACAATGAGCAGTTCTTC	CASLIDRGRDNEQFF
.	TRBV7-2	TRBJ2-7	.	TGTGCCAGCAGCTTAGCGATCAACAGCTACGAGCAGTACTTC	CASSLAINSYEQYF
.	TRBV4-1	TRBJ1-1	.	TGCGCCAGCAGCCAAGTGGGCAGGGGACCGAACACTGAAGCTTTCTTT	CASSQVGRGPNTEAFF
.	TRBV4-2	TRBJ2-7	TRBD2	TGTGCCAGCAGCCCGCCGGGGGGGTCCTACGAGCAGTACTTC	CASSPPGGSYEQYF
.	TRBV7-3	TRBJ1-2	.	TGTGCCAGCAGCTTACACGGACGGCCGGAGGCGGAGGGCTACACCTTC	CASSLHGRPEAEGYTF
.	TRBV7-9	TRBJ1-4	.	TGTGCCAGCAGCTATATGGACAGTTCTAATGAAAAACTGTTTTTT	CASSYMDSSNEKLFF
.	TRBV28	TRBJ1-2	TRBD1	TGTGCCAGCAGCCAAGGACAGGGGAATGATGGCTACACCTTC	CASSQGQGNDGYTF
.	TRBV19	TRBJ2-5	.	TGTGCCAGTAGTATAGTAGGCGGAGCCCGGACCCAGTACTTC	CASSIVGGARTQYF
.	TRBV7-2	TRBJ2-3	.	TGTGCCAGCAGCTTAGTTTCTGGGGGCCCAGATACGCAGTATTTT	CASSLVSGGPDTQYF
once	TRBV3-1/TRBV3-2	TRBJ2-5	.	TGTGCCAGCAGCCAAGTTGGCGGTCAAGAGACCCAGTACTTC	CASSQVGGQETQYF